Each of the 25 T cell receptor beta chains below was sequenced from the same sample in a study of T-cell reconstitution after alpha-beta-depleted transplantation in children. The TCRbeta library was prepared with unique molecular identifiers. TCRdb re-analysed the PCR reads in MiXCR, keeping a single row per CDR3 protein. The repertoire includes 120,000 or so distinct CDR3 sequences, around 10% of them detected once, and approximately 7.9% sits in the top ten. The sample in question was PBMCs from the stem cell graft donor, obtained from the stem cell graft. All receptors come from a human donor who donated a stem cell graft to a child with acute lymphoblastic leukemia.

This clonotype occurred a few times. A much larger clone is a single base away; this may be a read error. The chain has TRBV7-2 and TRBJ2-4, with D unclear. From germline, CDR1 is SGHTA and CDR2 FQGNSA. The CDR3 totals 12 residues. CDR3 region: CASSLYMNSQYF. The CDR3 DNA is TGTGCCAGCAGCTTGTATATGAACAGTCAGTACTTC. The full variable domain, its missing parts supplied by reference TRBV7-2 and TRBJ2-4, is GAGVSQSPSNKVTEKGKDVELRCDPISGHTALYWYRQSLGQGLEFLIYFQGNSAPDKSGLPSDRFSAERTGGSVSTLTIQRTQQEDSAVYLCASSLYMNSQYFGAGTRLSVL.

This clonotype was detected many times. The genes are TRBV5-1 and TRBJ1-1, with 7 bases aligning to TRBD1. The germline V gene has CDR1 SGHRS and CDR2 YFSETQ. The CDR3 has 13 amino acids. Trimming removed 2 bases from V and 10 bases from J; junction bases left unmatched: 8. The CDR3 is CASSFGDSVRAFF. CDR3 bases: TGCGCCAGCAGCTTTGGGGACAGCGTTAGAGCTTTCTTT.

This clonotype was seen many times. The J gene is TRBJ2-3, the V gene TRBV6-5; 7 positions match TRBD1. The CDR3 has 13 residues. V was pared by 6 bases and J by 1 base, with 1 base of the junction left unmatched. The germline gives CDR1 MNHEY, CDR2 SVGAGI. The CDR3 nucleotides are TGTGCCAGCAGAGGACAGGGCACAGATACGCAGTATTTT. Amino acids: CASRGQGTDTQYF.

This clonotype was seen ten or more times. The gene calls are TRBV5-6 and TRBJ2-3; D may be TRBD2 (5 bases). The CDR3 runs to 14 residues. Germline V gene sequence: CDR1 SGHDT, CDR2 YYEEEE. V gave up 2 bases and J gave up 0 bases, with 7 bases separating them. CDR3 nucleotide sequence: TGTGCCAGCAGCTTCCCGGGGAGCACAGATACGCAGTATTTT. Translating gives CASSFPGSTDTQYF. The complete variable domain, with remaining parts taken from reference TRBV5-6 and TRBJ2-3, reads DAGVTQSPTHLIKTRGQQVTLRCSPKSGHDTVSWYQQALGQGPQFIFQYYEEEERQRGNFPDRFSGHQFPNYSSELNVNALLLGDSALYLCASSFPGSTDTQYFGPGTRLTVL.

This clonotype was detected ten times or more. The chain uses TRBV25-1 and TRBJ2-7; 7 bases are shared with TRBD2. With 4 bases clipped from V and 0 bases from J, the junction kept 9 bases outside the gene matches. CDR1 MGHDK and CDR2 SYGVNS come from the germline V gene. CDR3 length: 16 amino acids. The CDR3 is CASSGQGAGSSYEQYF. The CDR3 region has the DNA TGTGCCAGCAGTGGGCAGGGAGCGGGAAGCTCCTACGAGCAGTACTTC.

This clonotype was recorded at least ten times. The V gene is TRBV6-6, the J gene TRBJ2-7, with a tentative D call TRBD1 (6 bases). Trimming removed 5 bases at V and 5 bases at J, with 13 bases between. Germline CDR1 MNHNY, CDR2 SVGAGI (reference sequence). This CDR3 contains 13 residues. This CDR3 reads CASSQTGSNEQYF. The CDR3 nucleotides read TGTGCCAGCAGTCAAACAGGGTCCAACGAGCAGTACTTC.

There are many counts of this clonotype. The chain recombines TRBV6-1 with TRBJ1-2; D is ambiguous. CDR1 is MNHNS and CDR2 is SASEGT in the germline V gene. The V gene lost 7 bases and the J gene lost 3 bases, with 3 bases spanning the gap. The CDR3 contains 10 residues. The CDR3 loop reads CASNDYGYTF. For the CDR3, the DNA is TGTGCCAGCAATGACTATGGCTACACCTTC.

This clonotype was observed many times. This chain connects TRBV5-1 to TRBJ2-3; 11 bases fit TRBD2. The CDR3 loop spans 16 amino acids. V trimming: 10 bases; J trimming: 4 bases; junction bases outside the gene matches: 14. Germline CDR1 reads SGHRS; CDR2 reads YFSETQ. The CDR3 sequence is CAVSGASGGYADTQYF. The CDR3 region has the DNA TGCGCCGTCAGCGGGGCTAGCGGGGGGTACGCAGATACGCAGTATTTT.

There are many counts of this clonotype. The genes are TRBV18 and TRBJ2-4, with D tentatively TRBD2 (5 bases). Trimming removed 2 bases at V and 0 bases at J, with 11 bases between. Germline values: CDR1 KGHSH, CDR2 LQKENI. The CDR3 spans 16 residues. The CDR3 DNA reads TGTGCCAGCTCACCATCTGAGGGCCTAGCCAAAAACATTCAGTACTTC. This codes for CASSPSEGLAKNIQYF.

At least ten counts were recorded for this clonotype. This rearrangement joins TRBV27 to TRBJ2-5; 9 bases agree with TRBD1. This CDR3 is built from 19 residues. V dropped 5 bases and J dropped 5; count of bases not matched to a gene: 21. Looked up from germline, CDR1 is MNHEY and CDR2 is SMNVEV (reference sequence). In DNA, the CDR3 is TGTGCCAGCAGTACAGCCCACCGGGACAGGGAATGTGGGACGGAGACCCAGTACTTC. Translated, it gives CASSTAHRDRECGTETQYF.

This clonotype was recorded at least ten times. The chain carries TRBV29-1 and TRBJ2-1, with D unclear. Germline values: CDR1 SQVTM, CDR2 ANQGSEA. V lost 3 bases and J 8 bases, leaving 5 bases between the germline ends. The CDR3 totals 10 residues. CDR3 residues: CSVEGDEQFF. CDR3 nucleotides: TGCAGCGTTGAGGGCGATGAGCAGTTCTTC.

This clonotype has ten or more counts. The V and J genes are TRBV20-1 and TRBJ1-5, with a weak D call TRBD1 (5 bases). V was trimmed by 6 bases and J by 3 bases, leaving 12 bases between them. CDR1 is DFQATT, CDR2 SNEGSKA, per germline (reference sequence). This CDR3 has 13 amino acids. The CDR3 DNA reads as TGCAGTGCAGAGCAGGGCCCCAATCAGCCCCAGCATTTT. Translated, it gives CSAEQGPNQPQHF.

This clonotype was recorded many times. The rearrangement uses TRBV18 and TRBJ1-5; TRBD1 might be the D (5 bases). CDR3 length equals 16 residues. V was trimmed by 2 bases and J by 2 bases, leaving 13 bases between them. CDR1 KGHSH and CDR2 LQKENI come from the germline V gene. The CDR3 nucleotides read TGTGCCAGCTCACCAGGGTTGAGGGGAGGCAATCAGCCCCAGCATTTT. This codes for CASSPGLRGGNQPQHF.

The table lists this clonotype with many counts. This chain links TRBV7-3 with TRBJ2-7, with D maybe TRBD1 (6 bases). The CDR3 contains 15 residues. Between the trimmed V and J ends, which lost 1 base and 0 bases, there was a span of 10 bases. In germline, CDR1 is SGHTA, CDR2 FQGTGA. DNA of the CDR3: TGTGCCAGCAGCTTAAGACAGGAGAGCTCCTACGAGCAGTACTTC. Its protein product is CASSLRQESSYEQYF. Variable domain in full (rest from reference TRBV7-3 and TRBJ2-7): GAGVSQTPSNKVTEKGKYVELRCDPISGHTALYWYRQSLGQGPEFLIYFQGTGAADDSGLPNDRFFAVRPEGSVSTLKIQRTERGDSAVYLCASSLRQESSYEQYFGPGTRLTVT.

There are many counts of this clonotype. V gene TRBV5-1 combines with J gene TRBJ1-6; 8 bases match TRBD1. The ends lost 6 bases at V and 8 bases at J; junction bases unmatched: 7. The length of the CDR3 is 14 residues. Germline V gene data show CDR1 as SGHRS and CDR2 as YFSETQ. CDR3 loop: CASKLTGADSPLHF. CDR3 DNA: TGCGCCAGCAAGCTGACAGGGGCGGATTCACCCCTCCACTTT.

This clonotype was found many times. The rearrangement links TRBV11-2 to TRBJ1-1; TRBD1 matches 11 bases. CDR1 and CDR2 (germline): SGHAT, FQNNGV. J gave up 5 bases and V 4 bases, and 3 bases lay outside the gene matches. This CDR3 contains 14 residues. CDR3 amino acids: CASSSGQGATEAFF. The CDR3 region has the DNA TGTGCCAGCAGCTCCGGACAGGGGGCGACTGAAGCTTTCTTT.

The chain employs TRBV18 and TRBJ2-1, with D maybe TRBD1 (5 bases). The CDR3 is made up of 13 amino acids. With 6 bases removed from V and 9 bases from J, the gap between germline ends came to 15 bases. CDR1 and CDR2 (germline): KGHSH, LQKENI. CDR3 sequence: CASSPQGVSEQFF. The CDR3 DNA is TGTGCCAGCTCCCCGCAAGGGGTATCTGAGCAGTTCTTC.

This clonotype was observed many times. The rearrangement links TRBV4-1 to TRBJ1-4; D unresolved. Germline V CDR1 and CDR2: MGHRA, YSYEKL. V shed 9 bases and J shed 5 bases, with 25 bases lying between them. The length of the CDR3 is 17 residues. CDR3 residues: CASIWRVADSQNEKLFF. In DNA, the CDR3 is TGCGCCAGTATTTGGCGGGTGGCAGATTCTCAGAATGAAAAACTGTTTTTT.

At least ten counts were recorded for this clonotype. The chain couples TRBV7-2 to TRBJ2-7; 9 positions agree with TRBD1. J was trimmed by 1 base and V by 3 bases; bases with no gene match: 7. The germline V gene encodes CDR1 SGHTA and CDR2 FQGNSA. There are 16 residues in the CDR3. CDR3 residues: CASSFPGQGYSYEQYF. The CDR3 coding sequence is TGTGCCAGCAGCTTCCCGGGACAGGGTTATTCCTACGAGCAGTACTTC.

At least ten counts were recorded for this clonotype. The genes are TRBV5-1 and TRBJ2-5; tentatively, D is TRBD1 (6 bases). CDR3 length: 16 residues. Germline V gene data show CDR1 as SGHRS and CDR2 as YFSETQ. Trimming removed 4 bases from V and 3 bases from J, with 19 bases in between. This CDR3 is CASSLFRDITKETQYF. For the CDR3, the DNA is TGCGCCAGCAGCCTTTTCCGGGACATTACGAAAGAGACCCAGTACTTC.

At least ten counts were recorded for this clonotype. CDR3: CASSGGPPPYEQYF. The CDR3 nucleotides are TGTGCCAGCAGCGGCGGGCCTCCCCCCTACGAGCAGTACTTC. The chain is built from TRBV6-1 and TRBJ2-7; TRBD2 might be the D (5 bases). V gave up 6 bases and J gave up 2 bases, with 14 bases separating them. The germline V gene encodes CDR1 MNHNS and CDR2 SASEGT. CDR3 size: 14 residues.

The chain combines TRBV3-1 with TRBJ2-7; D unresolved. The CDR3 runs 12 residues. V was clipped by 1 base and J by 0 bases, with 1 base between them. Per germline, CDR1 LGHDT and CDR2 YNNKEL (reference sequence). The CDR3 DNA is TGTGCCAGCAGCCAAGTCTCCTACGAGCAGTACTTC. It translates to CASSQVSYEQYF.

This clonotype came up many times. The chain recombines TRBV7-9 with TRBJ2-7; 10 nucleotides align to TRBD1. The CDR3 runs 15 residues. CDR1 and CDR2 from the germline V gene are SEHNR and FQNEAQ (reference sequence). The V and J ends lost 3 bases and 2 bases, in that order; junction bases with no gene match: 4. CDR3 sequence reads: CASSFPGTGAYEQYF. DNA for the CDR3: TGTGCCAGCAGCTTCCCCGGGACAGGGGCCTACGAGCAGTACTTC.

This sequence joins TRBV5-1 and TRBJ2-1; possibly TRBD2 for D (5 bases). Trimming pared 2 bases from V and 5 bases from J, leaving 14 bases between. Per germline, CDR1 SGHRS and CDR2 YFSETQ. This CDR3 region has 15 residues. The CDR3 nucleotides are TGCGCCAGCAGCTTCGAAGGACTTCCGAACAATGAGCAGTTCTTC. It yields the protein CASSFEGLPNNEQFF.

Ten or more counts support this clonotype. The chain uses TRBV7-9 and TRBJ2-1; 7 nucleotides agree with TRBD2. Germline CDR1 reads SEHNR; CDR2 reads FQNEAQ (reference sequence). This CDR3 region has 15 residues. Trimming cost V 6 bases and J 5 bases; bases outside gene matches: 10. The DNA of the CDR3 is TGTGCCAGCAGTTCAGTGGGAGGGAAGCACAATGAGCAGTTCTTC. Translated, it gives CASSSVGGKHNEQFF.